Below, one T cell receptor (beta chain) is given with its context. The data were produced by immunoSEQ multiplex PCR, yet TCRdb's version contains in-frame clones alone and is incomplete. This table has 35,000 to 55,000 clones, around 94% appearing once. This CDR3 is built from 15 residues. V dropped 5 bases and J dropped 6; count of bases not matched to a gene: 9. Germline V gene sequence: CDR1 SGHVS, CDR2 FNYEAQ. This specimen comes from a study of T cells in tuberculosis. The V call is TRBV7-6, the J call TRBJ1-2; TRBD1 matches at 10 bases. Sequenced input: PBMCs. This receptor was identified in a donor between 5 and 29 years old with latent tuberculosis or without tuberculosis infection. Some clones in this sample may be carry-over from other donors' samples. The CDR3 sequence is CASSHGTGEVDGYTF. Written as DNA, the CDR3 is TGTGCCAGCAGCCACGGGACAGGGGAAGTAGATGGCTACACCTTC.